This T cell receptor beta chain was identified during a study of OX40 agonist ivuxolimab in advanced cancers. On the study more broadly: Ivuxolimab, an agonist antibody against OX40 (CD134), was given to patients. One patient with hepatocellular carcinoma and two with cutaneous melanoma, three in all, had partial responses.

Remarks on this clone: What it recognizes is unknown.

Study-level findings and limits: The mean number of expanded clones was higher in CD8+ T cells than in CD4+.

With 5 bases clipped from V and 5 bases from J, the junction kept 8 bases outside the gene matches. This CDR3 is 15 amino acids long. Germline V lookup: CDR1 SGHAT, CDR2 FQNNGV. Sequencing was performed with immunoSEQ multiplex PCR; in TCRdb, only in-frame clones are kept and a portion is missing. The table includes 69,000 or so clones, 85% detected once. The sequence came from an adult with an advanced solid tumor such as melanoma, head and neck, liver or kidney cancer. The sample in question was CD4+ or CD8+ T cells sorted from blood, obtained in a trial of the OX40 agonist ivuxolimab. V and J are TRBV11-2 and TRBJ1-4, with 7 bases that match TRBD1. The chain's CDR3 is CASSPPGQRNEKLFF. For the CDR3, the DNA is TGTGCCAGCAGCCCTCCGGGACAGCGGAATGAAAAACTGTTTTTT.